This T cell receptor beta chain was profiled in a study of blood T cell repertoires in COVID-19. Study details: The study drew acute and convalescent COVID-19 samples from the United States, Italy and Spain. T cells, B-cell-depleted T cells, or PBMCs provided the cDNA or gDNA that served as material.

Original processing methods: Estimation of nucleated cell counts was performed using reference gene primer amplification. The data were produced by immunoSEQ multiplex PCR, yet TCRdb's version contains in-frame clones alone and is incomplete. That table supplies the V and J calls and clone size; D and trimming were determined from the DNA. Found here are about 86,000 clones, approximately 87% of them singletons; the top ten hold approximately 1%. Germline lookup yields CDR1 SGHAT and CDR2 FQNNGV. V was shortened by 5 bases and J by 0 bases, with 11 bases between the two germline ends. CDR3 size: 15 residues.

Sequencing was done on a sample of peripheral blood. V is TRBV11-2 and J is TRBJ1-5, with D tentatively TRBD1 (6 bases). The sequence was obtained from a human donor in a cohort sampled during active COVID-19. CDR3 sequence: CASSRTRGSNQPQHF. Here the CDR3 DNA reads TGTGCCAGCAGCCGAACCAGGGGTAGCAATCAGCCCCAGCATTTT.